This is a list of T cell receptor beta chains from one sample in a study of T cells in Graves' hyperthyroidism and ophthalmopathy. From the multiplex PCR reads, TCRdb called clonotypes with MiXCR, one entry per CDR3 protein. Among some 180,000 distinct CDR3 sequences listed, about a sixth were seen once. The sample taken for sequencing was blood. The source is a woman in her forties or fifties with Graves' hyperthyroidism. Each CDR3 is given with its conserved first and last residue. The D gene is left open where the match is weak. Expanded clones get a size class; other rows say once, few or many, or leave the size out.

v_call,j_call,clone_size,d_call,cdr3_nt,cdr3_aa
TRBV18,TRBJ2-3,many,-,TGTGCCAGCTCCCCTCGGACGGGCAACACAGATACGCAGTATTTT,CASSPRTGNTDTQYF
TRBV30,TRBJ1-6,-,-,TGTGCCTGGAGTGCGGGGGACAATTCACCCCTCCACTTT,CAWSAGDNSPLHF
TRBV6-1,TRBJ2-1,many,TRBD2,TGTGCCAGCAGTCGAACTAGCGGGAGGAGTCCCTACAATGAGCAGTTCTTC,CASSRTSGRSPYNEQFF
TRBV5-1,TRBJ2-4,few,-,TGCGCCAGCAGCTTGCAGTTGGGTGCCAAAAACATTCAGTACTTC,CASSLQLGAKNIQYF
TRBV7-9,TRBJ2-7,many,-,TGTGCCAGCAGCCCCGCGGTCCAGGTCGAGCAGTACTTC,CASSPAVQVEQYF
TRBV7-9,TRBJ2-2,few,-,TGTGCCAGCAGCTTATCCAGGGGCAGCACCGGGGAGCTGTTTTTT,CASSLSRGSTGELFF
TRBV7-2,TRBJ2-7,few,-,TGTGCCAGCAGCCTACCTGTGGCGGGGTACGAGCAGTACTTC,CASSLPVAGYEQYF
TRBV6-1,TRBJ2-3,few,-,TGTGCCAGCAGTGAAGCCGGGGGCTCCCTTAGGACGGCAGATACGCAGTATTTT,CASSEAGGSLRTADTQYF
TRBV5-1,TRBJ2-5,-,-,TGCGCCAGCAGCTTGGAGGGGCGATCAAGCGAAGAGACCCAGTACTTC,CASSLEGRSSEETQYF
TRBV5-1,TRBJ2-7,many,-,TGCGCCAGCAGCTCCAACCGGGACGGCTCCTACTACGAGCAGTACTTC,CASSSNRDGSYYEQYF
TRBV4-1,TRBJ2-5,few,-,TGCGCCAGCAGCCAAGGGGGTGGGAAGACCCAGTACTTC,CASSQGGGKTQYF
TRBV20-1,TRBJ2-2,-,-,TGCAGTGCTACCGGGGACATTACCACCGGGGAGCTGTTTTTT,CSATGDITTGELFF
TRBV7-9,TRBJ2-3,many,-,TGTGCCAGCAGCTTTGTCGGGAAGGAGGATACGCAGTATTTT,CASSFVGKEDTQYF
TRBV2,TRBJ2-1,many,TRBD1,TGTGCCAGCATTGTGCCAGGGGGCTACAATGAGCAGTTCTTC,CASIVPGGYNEQFF
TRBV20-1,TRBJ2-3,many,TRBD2,TGCAGTGCTAGCGGGAGGGATGATACGCAGTATTTT,CSASGRDDTQYF
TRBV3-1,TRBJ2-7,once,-,TGTGCCAGCAGCCGAGCGGGCAGCTACGAGCAGTACTTC,CASSRAGSYEQYF
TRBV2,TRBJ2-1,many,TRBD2,TGTGCCAGCAGTGCGGCGGGGGGAGGGGACCTGGATGAGCAGTTCTTC,CASSAAGGGDLDEQFF
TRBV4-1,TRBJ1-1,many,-,TGCGCCAGCAGCCGAGCCGGGGGCTCTGAAGCTTTCTTT,CASSRAGGSEAFF
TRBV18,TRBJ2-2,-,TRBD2,TGTGCCAGCTCACCAGTCCCTAGCGGGAGCACCGGGGAGCTGTTTTTT,CASSPVPSGSTGELFF
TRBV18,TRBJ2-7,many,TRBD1,TGTGCCAGCTCACCAAGACAGGGTTTTTACTACGAGCAGTACTTC,CASSPRQGFYYEQYF
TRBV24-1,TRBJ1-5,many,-,TGTGCCACCAGACCCTCAGGGTTGAGCAATCAGCCCCAGCATTTT,CATRPSGLSNQPQHF
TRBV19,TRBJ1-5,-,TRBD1,TGTGCCAGTAGTAGGACAGGGAGGATGAATCAGCCCCAGCATTTT,CASSRTGRMNQPQHF
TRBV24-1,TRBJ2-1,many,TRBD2,TGTGCCACCAGTGACCCCGACCCGAGCGGGAGAAGGTACAATGAGCAGTTCTTC,CATSDPDPSGRRYNEQFF
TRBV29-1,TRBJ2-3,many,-,TGCAGCGTTAAGGAAGGAACAGATACGCAGTATTTT,CSVKEGTDTQYF
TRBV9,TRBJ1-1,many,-,TGTGCCAGCAGCCCAACAGGGCAGAGGAACACTGAAGCTTTCTTT,CASSPTGQRNTEAFF
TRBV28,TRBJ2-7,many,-,TGTGCCAGCAGTTTATGGGGTCGGGCAGGGTCCTACGAGCAGTACTTC,CASSLWGRAGSYEQYF
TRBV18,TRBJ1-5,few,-,TGTGCCAGCTCACCACGCCAGGTCGATAGCAATCAGCCCCAGCATTTT,CASSPRQVDSNQPQHF
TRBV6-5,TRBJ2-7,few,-,TGTGCCAGCAGTTCGGGTGGGGACTCCTACGAGCAGTACTTC,CASSSGGDSYEQYF
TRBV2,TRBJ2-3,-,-,TGTGCCAGCACCGCGAGAGATACGCAGTATTTT,CASTARDTQYF
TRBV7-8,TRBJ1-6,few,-,TGTGCCAGCAGCTTAGTCAATTTCTATAATTCACCCCTCCACTTT,CASSLVNFYNSPLHF
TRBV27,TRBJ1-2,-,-,TGTGCCAGCAGTTTATCTGAAAACTATGGCTACACCTTC,CASSLSENYGYTF
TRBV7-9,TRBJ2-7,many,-,TGTGCCAGCAGCTCCCCTGGGAGATTAGCGGACGAGCAGTACTTC,CASSSPGRLADEQYF
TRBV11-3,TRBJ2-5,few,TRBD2,TGTGCCAGCAGCTTGTGGGGGGGGGAGACCCAGTACTTC,CASSLWGGETQYF
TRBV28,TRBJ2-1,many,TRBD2,TGTGCCAGCAGAAAAGCGGGAGGGCCAAATGAGCAGTTCTTC,CASRKAGGPNEQFF
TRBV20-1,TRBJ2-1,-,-,TGCAGTGCTAGACCGCGAGAGGGCTACAATGAGCAGTTCTTC,CSARPREGYNEQFF
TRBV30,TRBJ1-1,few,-,TGTGCCTGGAGTGTGGCGAACACTGAAGCTTTCTTT,CAWSVANTEAFF
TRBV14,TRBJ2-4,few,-,TGTGCCAGCAGCCATGGCGTGGGAATGGCCAAAAACATTCAGTACTTC,CASSHGVGMAKNIQYF
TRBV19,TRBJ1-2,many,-,TGTGCCAGTAGTATAGATCTGAATCAAAACTATGGCTACACCTTC,CASSIDLNQNYGYTF
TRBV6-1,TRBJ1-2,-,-,TGTGCCAGCAGTGAAGCCCCCGTCAACAGGGTATATGGCTACACCTTC,CASSEAPVNRVYGYTF
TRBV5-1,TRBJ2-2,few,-,TGCGCCAGCAGCTTGGTGATGGATCTCGGGGAGCTGTTTTTT,CASSLVMDLGELFF
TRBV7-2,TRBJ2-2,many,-,TGTGCCAGCAGCGGATGGCCTGGCGGATCCGGGGAGCTGTTTTTT,CASSGWPGGSGELFF
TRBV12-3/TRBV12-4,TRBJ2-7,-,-,TGTGCCAGCAGTTTTCCCGGGACCCGGCTCTACGAGCAGTACTTC,CASSFPGTRLYEQYF
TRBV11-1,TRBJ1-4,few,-,TGTGCCAGCAGCATAACAAGAGGAGTTGCTGAAAAACTGTTTTTT,CASSITRGVAEKLFF
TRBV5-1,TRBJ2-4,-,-,TGCGCCAGCAGCCCCCGACAGACGATAGCCAAAAACATTCAGTACTTC,CASSPRQTIAKNIQYF
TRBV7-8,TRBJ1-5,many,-,TGTGCCAGCAGCTTAGCGTTTGGGGGCGACGGTAGCAATCAGCCCCAGCATTTT,CASSLAFGGDGSNQPQHF
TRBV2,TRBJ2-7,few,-,TGTGCCAGCAGCACTAACTACGAGCAGTACTTC,CASSTNYEQYF
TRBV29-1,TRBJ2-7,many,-,TGCAGCGTTTCACCCGGACCTCACGAGCAGTACTTC,CSVSPGPHEQYF
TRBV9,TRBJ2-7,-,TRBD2,TGTGCCAGCAGCGTAGCTGTGGCTAGCGGAACCTACGAGCAGTACTTC,CASSVAVASGTYEQYF
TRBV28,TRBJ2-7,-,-,TGTGCCAGCAGGGCGGTAGGGAGTTCCTACGAGCAGTACTTC,CASRAVGSSYEQYF
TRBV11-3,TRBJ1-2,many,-,TGTGCCAGCAGCTTTAATCTGGGGTATGGCTACACCTTC,CASSFNLGYGYTF